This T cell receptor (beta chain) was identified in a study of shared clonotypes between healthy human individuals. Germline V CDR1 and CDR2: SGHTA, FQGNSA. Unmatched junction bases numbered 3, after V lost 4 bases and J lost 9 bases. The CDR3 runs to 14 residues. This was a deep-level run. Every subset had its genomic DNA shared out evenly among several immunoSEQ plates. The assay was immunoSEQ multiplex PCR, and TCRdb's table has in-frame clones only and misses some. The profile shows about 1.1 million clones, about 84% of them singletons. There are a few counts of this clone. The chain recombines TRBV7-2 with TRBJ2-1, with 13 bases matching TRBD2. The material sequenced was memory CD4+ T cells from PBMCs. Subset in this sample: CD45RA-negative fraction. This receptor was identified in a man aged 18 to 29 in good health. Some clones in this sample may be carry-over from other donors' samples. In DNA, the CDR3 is TGTGCCAGCAGCTCCAGGACTAGCGGGGGTGAGCAGTTCTTC. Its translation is CASSSRTSGGEQFF.